Presented here are 23 T cell receptor beta chains from one specimen sequenced in a study of OX40 agonist ivuxolimab in advanced cancers. Sequenced by immunoSEQ multiplex PCR; TCRdb stores in-frame clones only, minus some. The profile shows about 71,000 clones, about 90% of them singletons. Specimen: CD4+ or CD8+ T cells sorted from blood, collected in a trial of the OX40 agonist ivuxolimab. Receptors were obtained from an adult with an advanced solid tumor such as melanoma, head and neck, liver or kidney cancer.

This chain joins TRBV6-1 and TRBJ2-7; 12 bases are shared with TRBD1. CDR1 and CDR2 (germline): MNHNS, SASEGT. The CDR3 length is 14 residues. V lost 8 bases and J lost 7; bases outside the gene matches: 9. The CDR3 is CASPPGQGAPEQYF. The CDR3 coding sequence is TGTGCCAGCCCCCCGGGACAGGGGGCGCCTGAGCAGTACTTC.

The chain carries TRBV11-3 and TRBJ2-2; the D is unclear. Germline V CDR1 and CDR2: SGHNT, YENEEA. Trimming removed 3 bases at V and 7 bases at J, with 9 bases between. The CDR3 sequence is 13 residues long. The CDR3: CASSLTTLGELFF. CDR3 bases: TGTGCCAGCAGCTTGACCACGCTCGGGGAGCTGTTTTTT. Combining the CDR3 with reference TRBV11-3 and TRBJ2-2 gives the whole variable domain EAGVVQSPRYKIIEKKQPVAFWCNPISGHNTLYWYLQNLGQGPELLIRYENEEAVDDSQLPKDRFSAERLKGVDSTLKIQPAELGDSAVYLCASSLTTLGELFFGEGSRLTVL.

CDR3 sequence reads: CASGLAGAGEQYF. The CDR3 bases are TGTGCCAGTGGGCTAGCGGGAGCTGGAGAGCAGTACTTC. The chain couples TRBV19 to TRBJ2-7, with 10 nucleotides matching TRBD2. CDR3 size: 13 residues. Germline V gene sequence: CDR1 LNHDA, CDR2 SQIVND (reference sequence). Trimming removed 8 bases from V and 7 bases from J; junction bases left unmatched: 8. The whole variable domain, remainder taken from reference TRBV19 and TRBJ2-7, is DGGITQSPKYLFRKEGQNVTLSCEQNLNHDAMYWYRQDPGQGLRLIYYSQIVNDFQKGDIAEGYSVSREKKESFPLTVTSAQKNPTAFYLCASGLAGAGEQYFGPGTRLTVT.

V gene TRBV6-5 combines with J gene TRBJ1-1, with D possibly TRBD1 on 6 matching bases. Germline loops: CDR1 MNHEY, CDR2 SVGAGI. The length of the CDR3 is 11 residues. V was shortened by 8 bases and J by 8 bases, with 12 bases between the two germline ends. The CDR3 loop reads CASWAGQEAFF. CDR3 coding DNA: TGTGCCAGCTGGGCCGGACAGGAAGCTTTCTTT.

The chain links TRBV4-1 to TRBJ2-3; TRBD2 aligns across 8 bases. After removal of 6 bases from V and 3 bases from J, the junction contained 8 bases not matched to a gene. Germline CDR1 is MGHRA and CDR2 is YSYEKL. The CDR3 extends over 15 amino acids. CDR3 coding DNA: TGCGCCAGCAGGTTCACGAGCGGGAGAACAGATACGCAGTATTTT. Amino acids: CASRFTSGRTDTQYF.

V usage is TRBV29-1 and J usage is TRBJ2-7, with D perhaps TRBD1 or TRBD2 (5 bases each). V lost 4 bases, J lost 6 bases, and 10 bases lay in between. The germline CDR1 and CDR2 sequences are SQVTM and ANQGSEA. CDR3 length: 11 amino acids. CDR3 sequence reads: CSVVLGVEQYF. The CDR3 DNA sequence: TGCAGCGTTGTGTTGGGGGTCGAGCAGTACTTC.

The chain is built from TRBV2 and TRBJ2-2; 10 bases line up with TRBD1. Trimming took 2 bases from V and 6 from J; bases not matched to a gene: 9. CDR3 length: 17 residues. Germline V gene lookup returns CDR1 SNHLY and CDR2 FYNNEI. The CDR3 reads CASSEFGTGDDAGELFF. CDR3 DNA sequence: TGTGCCAGCAGTGAATTTGGGACAGGGGACGATGCCGGGGAGCTGTTTTTT.

The DNA for the CDR3 is TGTGCCAGCAGCTTAGTTTCAGGGACTGGAAACACCATATATTTT. It translates to CASSLVSGTGNTIYF. The chain combines TRBV11-3 with TRBJ1-3; maybe TRBD1 (5 bases). This CDR3 has 15 amino acids. Trimming removed 1 base from V and 2 bases from J, with 9 bases in between. Germline V gives CDR1 SGHNT, CDR2 YENEEA.

The J gene is TRBJ2-2, the V gene TRBV9; D may correspond to TRBD1 or TRBD2 (5 bases each). This CDR3 spans 14 amino acids. Between the trimmed V and J ends, which lost 6 bases and 1 base, there was a span of 10 bases. Germline values: CDR1 SGDLS, CDR2 YYNGEE. CDR3 residues: CASNPGQNTGELFF. In nucleotides, the CDR3 is TGTGCCAGCAACCCGGGGCAGAACACCGGGGAGCTGTTTTTT.

This sequence joins TRBV7-3 and TRBJ2-3; D is unclear. This CDR3 spans 14 amino acids. V dropped 1 base and J dropped 0 bases, with 5 bases sitting between them. Per the germline V gene, CDR1 is SGHTA and CDR2 is FQGTGA. CDR3 in DNA: TGTGCCAGCAGCTTAAGCGGCAGCACAGATACGCAGTATTTT. Translating it yields CASSLSGSTDTQYF.

The V call is TRBV7-2, the J call TRBJ2-7; TRBD2 matches at 7 bases. In germline, CDR1 is SGHTA, CDR2 FQGNSA. Trimming removed 1 base from V and 0 bases from J; junction bases left unmatched: 12. The CDR3 length is 18 residues. For the CDR3, the DNA is TGTGCCAGCAGCTTAGACCCGGGGCTAGCGGAAAGCTCCTACGAGCAGTACTTC. This codes for CASSLDPGLAESSYEQYF.

This rearrangement joins TRBV19 to TRBJ2-3; 7 positions agree with TRBD2. Germline loops: CDR1 LNHDA, CDR2 SQIVND (reference sequence). Trimming took 4 bases from V and 4 from J; bases not matched to a gene: 5. This CDR3 is built from 14 residues. CDR3 coding DNA: TGTGCCAGTAGTAACAGCGGGAAGCCAGATACGCAGTATTTT. Residues: CASSNSGKPDTQYF.

This chain uses TRBV27 with TRBJ2-1, with a weak D call TRBD1 (6 bases). V lost 6 bases, J lost 9 bases, and 12 bases lay in between. There are 12 residues in the CDR3. Germline V gene lookup returns CDR1 MNHEY and CDR2 SMNVEV (reference sequence). Written as DNA, the CDR3 is TGTGCCAGCAGCAGGGGAACAAGTGAGCAGTTCTTC. Its translation is CASSRGTSEQFF.

The V gene is TRBV4-3, the J gene TRBJ1-4; D call uncertain. V lost 0 bases and J lost 0, with 14 bases in between. The V gene's germline CDR1 is LGHNA and CDR2 YSLEER. There are 18 residues in the CDR3. CDR3 DNA: TGCGCCAGCAGCCAAGAAGCCAGTAGATTTGCAACTAATGAAAAACTGTTTTTT. Translating it yields CASSQEASRFATNEKLFF.

The chain links TRBV28 to TRBJ2-1; D gene ambiguous. CDR1 and CDR2 (germline): MDHEN, SYDVKM. V gave up 8 bases and J gave up 7 bases, with 9 bases separating them. This CDR3 is built from 11 residues. The CDR3 reads CASFVGNEQFF. The CDR3 nucleotides are TGTGCCAGCTTCGTGGGAAATGAGCAGTTCTTC.

The J gene is TRBJ1-3, the V gene TRBV7-8; 7 nucleotides line up with TRBD1. The length of the CDR3 is 17 residues. J gave up 1 base and V 5 bases, and 11 bases lay outside the gene matches. Germline V gene sequence: CDR1 SGHVS, CDR2 FQNEAQ. The CDR3 protein is CASSASKGAVSGNTIYF. The CDR3 DNA sequence: TGTGCCAGCAGCGCCTCAAAGGGGGCTGTATCTGGAAACACCATATATTTT.

This chain connects TRBV7-9 to TRBJ2-7, with 7 bases aligning to TRBD1. The germline V gene encodes CDR1 SEHNR and CDR2 FQNEAQ (reference sequence). V trimming: 4 bases; J trimming: 2 bases; junction bases outside the gene matches: 8. The CDR3 has 15 residues. CDR3 residues: CASSSRDRAAYEQYF. CDR3 sequence (DNA): TGTGCCAGCAGCTCCCGCGACAGGGCAGCCTACGAGCAGTACTTC.

The gene calls are TRBV5-6 and TRBJ2-7, with 7 positions matching TRBD1. Trimming took 0 bases from V and 2 from J; bases not matched to a gene: 2. Germline assignment: CDR1 SGHDT and CDR2 YYEEEE. CDR3 size: 14 residues. DNA of the CDR3: TGTGCCAGCAGCTTGGTAAGGGGGCCCTACGAGCAGTACTTC. Its translation is CASSLVRGPYEQYF.

The chain carries TRBV11-2 and TRBJ1-1; 7 bases fit TRBD1. Germline CDR1 is SGHAT and CDR2 is FQNNGV. The junction had 10 bases not matched to a gene; V was cut back by 7 bases and J by 2 bases. The length of the CDR3 is 15 residues. The CDR3 is CASNPANRGNTEAFF. CDR3 DNA: TGTGCCAGCAACCCCGCAAACAGGGGTAACACTGAAGCTTTCTTT.

This chain joins TRBV19 and TRBJ1-1; D unresolved. The CDR3 loop spans 15 amino acids. V lost 7 bases, J lost 1 base, and 16 bases lay in between. CDR1 LNHDA and CDR2 SQIVND come from the germline V gene (reference sequence). The CDR3 DNA follows: TGTGCCAGTAAAATGTACACGGATCAGAACACTGAAGCTTTCTTT. This encodes CASKMYTDQNTEAFF.

The CDR3 region has the DNA TGTGCCAGCAGCGGGCAGGGCCCCTACGAGCAGTACTTC. Translation gives CASSGQGPYEQYF. The rearrangement joins TRBV11-3 to TRBJ2-7, with TRBD1 as a possible D gene (5 bases). In germline, CDR1 is SGHNT, CDR2 YENEEA. The CDR3 runs 13 residues. V was shortened by 5 bases and J by 2 bases, with 10 bases between the two germline ends.

The chain combines TRBV4-2 with TRBJ2-1; D call uncertain. Germline assignment: CDR1 LGHNA and CDR2 YNFKEQ. The V and J ends lost 0 bases and 8 bases respectively, with 8 bases between them. CDR3 length equals 13 residues. The CDR3 spells CASSQEQRHEQFF. Written as DNA, the CDR3 is TGTGCCAGCAGCCAAGAGCAGAGGCATGAGCAGTTCTTC.

The genes are TRBV13 and TRBJ2-5; a possible D gene is TRBD1 (7 bases). Germline CDR1 PRHDT, CDR2 FYEKMQ (reference sequence). The CDR3 is 15 amino acids. The V gene lost 2 bases and the J gene lost 2 bases, with 12 bases spanning the gap. CDR3: CASSLRPGGQETQYF. The CDR3, as DNA: TGTGCCAGCAGCTTAAGGCCAGGGGGGCAAGAGACCCAGTACTTC. Full variable domain (remainder filled in from reference TRBV13 and TRBJ2-5): AAGVIQSPRHLIKEKRETATLKCYPIPRHDTVYWYQQGPGQDPQFLISFYEKMQSDKGSIPDRFSAQQFSDYHSELNMSSLELGDSALYFCASSLRPGGQETQYFGPGTRLLVL.